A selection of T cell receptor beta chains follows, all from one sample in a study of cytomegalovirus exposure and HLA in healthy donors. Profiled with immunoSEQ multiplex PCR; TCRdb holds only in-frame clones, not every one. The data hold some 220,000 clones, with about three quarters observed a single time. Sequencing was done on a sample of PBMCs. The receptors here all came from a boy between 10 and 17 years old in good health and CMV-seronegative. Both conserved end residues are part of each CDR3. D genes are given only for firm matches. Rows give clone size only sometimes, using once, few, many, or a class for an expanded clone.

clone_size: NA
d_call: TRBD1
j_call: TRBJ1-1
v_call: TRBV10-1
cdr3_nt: TGCGCCAGCAGCAAATCCCGGGACAGGGTTGCTGAAGCTTTCTTT
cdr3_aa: CASSKSRDRVAEAFF

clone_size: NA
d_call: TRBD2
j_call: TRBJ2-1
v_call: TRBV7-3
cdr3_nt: TGTGCCAGCAGCCTCGGGGGGGCCACCTACAATGAGCAGTTCTTC
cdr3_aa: CASSLGGATYNEQFF

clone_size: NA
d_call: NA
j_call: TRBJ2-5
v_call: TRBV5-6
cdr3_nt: TGTGCCAGCAGCACTGGTCCAGGGGAGACCCAGTACTTC
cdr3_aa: CASSTGPGETQYF

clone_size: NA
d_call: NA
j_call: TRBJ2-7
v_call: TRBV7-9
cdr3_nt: TGTGCCAGCAGCGAAGGACACCGGTCCTACGAGCAGTACTTC
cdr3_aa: CASSEGHRSYEQYF

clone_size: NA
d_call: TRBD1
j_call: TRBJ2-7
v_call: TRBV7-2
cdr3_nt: TGTGCCAGCAGCCTGGGCGGGGCAGGGGGCAACGAGCAGTACTTC
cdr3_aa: CASSLGGAGGNEQYF

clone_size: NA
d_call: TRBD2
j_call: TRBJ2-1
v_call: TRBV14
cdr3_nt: TGTGCCAGCAGCCACATAAGGGGACTAGCGGGAGCGAATGAGCAGTTCTTC
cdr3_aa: CASSHIRGLAGANEQFF

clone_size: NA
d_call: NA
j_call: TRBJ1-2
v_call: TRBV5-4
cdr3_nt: TGTGCCAGCAGCTGGGGGCGGGGGACCTATGGCTACACCTTC
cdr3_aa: CASSWGRGTYGYTF

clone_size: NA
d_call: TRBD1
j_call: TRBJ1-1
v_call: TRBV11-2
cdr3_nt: TGTGCCAGCAGCCTCGGGACAGGGTGGAGGACTGAAGCTTTCTTT
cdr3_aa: CASSLGTGWRTEAFF

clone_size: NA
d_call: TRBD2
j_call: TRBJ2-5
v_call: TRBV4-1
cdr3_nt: TGCGCCAGCAGCCACCCAACTAGCGGGAGGGGAAGGGAGACCCAGTACTTC
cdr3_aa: CASSHPTSGRGRETQYF

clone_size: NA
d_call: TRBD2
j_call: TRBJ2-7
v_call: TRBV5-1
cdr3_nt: TGCGCCAGCAGCTTGGGGCTAGCGGTTCCCTACGAGCAGTACTTC
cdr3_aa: CASSLGLAVPYEQYF

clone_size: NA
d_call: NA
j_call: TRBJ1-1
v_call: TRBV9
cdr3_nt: TGTGCCAGCAGCCTAAGGCCGGGGAACACTGAAGCTTTCTTT
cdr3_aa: CASSLRPGNTEAFF

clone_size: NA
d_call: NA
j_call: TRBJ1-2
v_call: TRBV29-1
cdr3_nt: TGCAGCGTGGAGGACTATGGCTACACCTTC
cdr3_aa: CSVEDYGYTF

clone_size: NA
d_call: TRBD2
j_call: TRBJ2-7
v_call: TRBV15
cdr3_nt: TGTGCCACCAGCGACCGGACTAGCGGAACCTACGAGCAGTACTTC
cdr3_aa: CATSDRTSGTYEQYF

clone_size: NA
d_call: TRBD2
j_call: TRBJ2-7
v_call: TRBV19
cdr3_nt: TGTGCCAGTAGTTCCCTAGCGGGAAGGCGCTACGAGCAGTACTTC
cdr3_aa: CASSSLAGRRYEQYF

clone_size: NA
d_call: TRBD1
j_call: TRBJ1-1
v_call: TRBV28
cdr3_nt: TGTGCCAGCAGTTTGGGACAGGACACTGAAGCTTTCTTT
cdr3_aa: CASSLGQDTEAFF

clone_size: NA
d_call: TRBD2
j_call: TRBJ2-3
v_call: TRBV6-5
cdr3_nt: TGTGCCAGCAGTCCCACCCGGGGGGGCACAGATACGCAGTATTTT
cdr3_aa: CASSPTRGGTDTQYF

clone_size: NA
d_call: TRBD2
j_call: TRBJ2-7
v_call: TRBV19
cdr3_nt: TGTGCCAGTACTGTCCTAGCGGGACTCGGAGAGCAGTACTTC
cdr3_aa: CASTVLAGLGEQYF

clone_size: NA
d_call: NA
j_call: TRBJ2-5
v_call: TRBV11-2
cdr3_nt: TGTGCCAGCAGCTTAGGGCTGGGGGGAACAGAGACCCAGTACTTC
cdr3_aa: CASSLGLGGTETQYF

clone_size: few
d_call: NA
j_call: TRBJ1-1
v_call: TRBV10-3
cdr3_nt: TGTGCCATCAGTCGCAGCGGGGGTGGGGACACTGAAGCTTTCTTT
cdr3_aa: CAISRSGGGDTEAFF

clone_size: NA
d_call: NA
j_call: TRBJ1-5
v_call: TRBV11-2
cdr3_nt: TGTGCCAGCAGCTTAGTACTTGATCAGCCCCAGCATTTT
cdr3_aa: CASSLVLDQPQHF

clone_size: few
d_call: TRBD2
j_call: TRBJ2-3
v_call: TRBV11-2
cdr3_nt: TGTGCCAGCACCCACACCCGGCAGCGGGGTGCAGATACGCAGTATTTT
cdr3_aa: CASTHTRQRGADTQYF

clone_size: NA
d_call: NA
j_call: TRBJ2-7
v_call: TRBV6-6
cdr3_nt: TGTGCCAGCAGTACTACTACCGGGGGAGACTACGAGCAGTACTTC
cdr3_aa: CASSTTTGGDYEQYF

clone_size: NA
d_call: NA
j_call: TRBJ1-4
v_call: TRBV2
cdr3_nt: TGTGCCAGCAGTGAAGCGGCAGGGTTAGGGAAACTGTTTTTT
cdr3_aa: CASSEAAGLGKLFF

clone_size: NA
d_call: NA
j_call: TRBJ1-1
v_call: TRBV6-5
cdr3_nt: TGTGCCACCTCAATAAGTAGGGGGAACACTGAAGCTTTCTTT
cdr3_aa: CATSISRGNTEAFF

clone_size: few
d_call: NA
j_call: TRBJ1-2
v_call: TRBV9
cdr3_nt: TGTGCCAGCAGCCTCCCTAACTATGGCTACACCTTC
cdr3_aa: CASSLPNYGYTF

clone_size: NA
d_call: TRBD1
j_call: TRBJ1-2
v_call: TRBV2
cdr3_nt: TGTGCCAGCAGGGGACAGGGTTACTATGGCTACACCTTC
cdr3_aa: CASRGQGYYGYTF

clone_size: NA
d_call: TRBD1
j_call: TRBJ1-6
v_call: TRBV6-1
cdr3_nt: TGTGCCAGCGGCAGACAGGGGGGCAATAATTCACCCCTCCACTTT
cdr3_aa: CASGRQGGNNSPLHF

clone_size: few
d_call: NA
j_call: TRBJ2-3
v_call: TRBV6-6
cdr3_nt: TGTGCCAGCAGACGCCCGGACATTGGCACAGATACGCAGTATTTT
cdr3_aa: CASRRPDIGTDTQYF

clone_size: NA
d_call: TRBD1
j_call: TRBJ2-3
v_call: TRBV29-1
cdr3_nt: TGCAGCGTAGATCCGGGACAGGGGAGAGATACGCAGTATTTT
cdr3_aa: CSVDPGQGRDTQYF

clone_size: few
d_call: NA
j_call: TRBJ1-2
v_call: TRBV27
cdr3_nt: TGTGCCAGCAGGCTCGGGAGATTCTCAAACTATGGCTACACCTTC
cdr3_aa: CASRLGRFSNYGYTF

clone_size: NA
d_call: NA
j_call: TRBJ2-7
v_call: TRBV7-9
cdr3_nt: TGTGCCAGCAGCTTAGCCCGGTACGAGCAGTACTTC
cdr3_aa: CASSLARYEQYF

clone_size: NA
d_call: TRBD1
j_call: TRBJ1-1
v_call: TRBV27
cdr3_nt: TGTGCCAGCAGTTTATGGAGGGGGACAGGGCTTAACACTGAAGCTTTCTTT
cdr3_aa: CASSLWRGTGLNTEAFF

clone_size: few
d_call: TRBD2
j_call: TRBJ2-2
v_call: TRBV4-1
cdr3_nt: TGCGCCAGCAGCCAGATTTGGGCTAGCGGGGGAGGCGGGGAGCTGTTTTTT
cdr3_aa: CASSQIWASGGGGELFF

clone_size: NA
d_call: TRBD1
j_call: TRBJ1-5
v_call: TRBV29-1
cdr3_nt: TGCAGCGTTGTGGTGGGACAGGGGGCTTGGCAGCCCCAGCATTTT
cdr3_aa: CSVVVGQGAWQPQHF

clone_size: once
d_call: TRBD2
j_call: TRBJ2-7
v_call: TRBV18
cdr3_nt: TGTGCCAGCTCACCAAGGGAGGGTGCCTACGAGCAGTACTTC
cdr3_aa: CASSPREGAYEQYF

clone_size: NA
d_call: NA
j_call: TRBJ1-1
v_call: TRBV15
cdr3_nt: TGTGCCACCAGCTTGAGTCAGGGGATGTTTGAAGCTTTCTTT
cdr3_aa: CATSLSQGMFEAFF

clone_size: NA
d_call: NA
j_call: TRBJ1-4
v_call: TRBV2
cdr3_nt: TGTGCCAGCGGGCCCGGACAGATCAATGAAAAACTGTTTTTT
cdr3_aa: CASGPGQINEKLFF

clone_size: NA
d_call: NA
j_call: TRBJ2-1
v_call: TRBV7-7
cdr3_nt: TGTGCCAGCAGCGCGTCCAGGGGCGCAGGAATCAATGAGCAGTTCTTC
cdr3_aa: CASSASRGAGINEQFF

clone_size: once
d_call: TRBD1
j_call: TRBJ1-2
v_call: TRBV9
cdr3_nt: TGTGCCAGCAGCGTTGGGACAGGGGGGGACGGCTACACCTTC
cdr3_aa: CASSVGTGGDGYTF

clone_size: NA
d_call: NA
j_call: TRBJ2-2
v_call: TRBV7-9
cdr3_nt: TGTGCCAGCAGCTCAGAAACAGGGTACACCGGGGAGCTGTTTTTT
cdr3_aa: CASSSETGYTGELFF

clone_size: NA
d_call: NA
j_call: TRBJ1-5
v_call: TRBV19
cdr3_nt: TGTGCCAGTACCGATAGGGGGTTCGGCAATCAGCCCCAGCATTTT
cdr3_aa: CASTDRGFGNQPQHF

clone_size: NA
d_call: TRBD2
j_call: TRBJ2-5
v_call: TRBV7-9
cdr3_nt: TGTGCCAGCAGCTTAGATAAGGGACTAGCGGGAGAGCAGTACTTC
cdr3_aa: CASSLDKGLAGEQYF

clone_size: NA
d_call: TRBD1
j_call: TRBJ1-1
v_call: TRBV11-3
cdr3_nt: TGTGCCAGCAGCAGGGACAGGTCGAACACTGAAGCTTTCTTT
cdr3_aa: CASSRDRSNTEAFF

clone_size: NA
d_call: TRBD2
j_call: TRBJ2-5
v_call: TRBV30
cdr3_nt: TGTGCCTGGACCCCCGGGGGGGAGACCCAGTACTTC
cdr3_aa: CAWTPGGETQYF

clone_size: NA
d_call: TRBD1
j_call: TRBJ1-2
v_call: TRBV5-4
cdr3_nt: TGTGCCAGCAGCCAGGGACAGATGAACTATGGCTACACCTTC
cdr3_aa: CASSQGQMNYGYTF

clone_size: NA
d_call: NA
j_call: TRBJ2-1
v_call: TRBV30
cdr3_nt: TGTGCCTGGAGTCGCCGACGCCGGGACAATGAGCAGTTCTTC
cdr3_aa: CAWSRRRRDNEQFF

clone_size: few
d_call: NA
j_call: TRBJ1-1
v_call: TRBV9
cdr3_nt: TGTGCCAGCAGCGTAGGGGCCCGCCCCGCTTTCTTT
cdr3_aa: CASSVGARPAFF